The 32 T cell receptor beta chains presented below share a single source sample, sequenced in a study of shared clonotypes between healthy human individuals. Profiling relied on immunoSEQ multiplex PCR, and the TCRdb table lists in-frame clones only, not all of them. The sample gives over 2 million clones, roughly 95% of which show up once; 0.1% to 0.15% is in the top ten. The sample comprised naive CD4+ T cells sorted from blood. Specified subset: CD45RA+ positively selected. Source of these receptors: a man between 18 and 29 years old in good health.

The sample holds one count of this clone. The rearrangement joins TRBV18 to TRBJ2-5; TRBD1 might be the D (6 bases). Germline CDR1 is KGHSH and CDR2 is LQKENI. CDR3 size: 15 residues. Trimming removed 0 bases from V and 2 bases from J, with 10 bases in between. The CDR3 reads CASSPPGTRQETQYF. Written as DNA, the CDR3 is TGTGCCAGCTCACCACCGGGGACACGGCAAGAGACCCAGTACTTC.

In this sample, this clone turned up once. V gene TRBV5-1 combines with J gene TRBJ2-3; TRBD2 matches 7 bases. The junction had 9 bases not matched to a gene; V was cut back by 4 bases and J by 1 base. Germline lookup yields CDR1 SGHRS and CDR2 YFSETQ. The CDR3 runs to 16 residues. This CDR3 is CASSVPLGRGTDTQYF. In DNA form, the CDR3 reads TGCGCCAGCAGCGTTCCCCTGGGGAGGGGCACAGATACGCAGTATTTT.

CDR3 coding DNA: TGTGCCGCTAGCCCTTCCACAGGGACTGAAGCTTTCTTT. It translates to CAASPSTGTEAFF. The chain carries TRBV30 and TRBJ1-1, with a tentative D call TRBD1 (6 bases). The CDR3 sequence is 13 residues long. Germline loops: CDR1 GTSNPN, CDR2 SVGIG (reference sequence). Trimming stripped 8 bases from V and 5 bases from J, with 18 bases between.

The chain carries TRBV15 and TRBJ2-6, with D perhaps matching TRBD1 or TRBD2 (5 bases each). Germline-derived CDR1 and CDR2 are LNHNV and YYDKDF (reference sequence). The CDR3 spans 15 residues. The germline V and J ends were trimmed by 8 bases and 0 bases, with 11 bases remaining between them. The CDR3 DNA follows: TGTGCCACCGTCTCCGGGGCCTCTGGGGCCAACGTCCTGACTTTC. Translating gives CATVSGASGANVLTF.

The chain joins TRBV7-9 to TRBJ2-3, with 10 bases identical to TRBD2. The CDR3 has 16 amino acids. The germline gives CDR1 SEHNR, CDR2 FQNEAQ (reference sequence). V shed 7 bases and J 0 bases; nucleotides not matched to a gene: 7. The CDR3 spells CASTPSGGLSTDTQYF. The CDR3, as DNA: TGTGCCAGCACCCCTAGCGGGGGACTTAGCACAGATACGCAGTATTTT.

J is TRBJ2-7 and V is TRBV5-1, with a tentative D call TRBD2 (5 bases). CDR1 SGHRS and CDR2 YFSETQ come from the germline V gene. CDR3 length equals 16 residues. V gave up 0 bases and J gave up 4 bases, with 17 bases separating them. This CDR3 is CASSLGREPSKYEQYF. The CDR3 region has the DNA TGCGCCAGCAGCTTGGGACGCGAACCTAGCAAGTACGAGCAGTACTTC.

Note on this clone: This sample includes further DNA sequences coding for the same CDR3. The chain uses TRBV7-9 and TRBJ2-2; D is unclear. CDR3 length: 15 amino acids. CDR1 SEHNR and CDR2 FQNEAQ come from the germline V gene (reference sequence). The V gene lost 3 bases and the J gene lost 0 bases, with 8 bases spanning the gap. CDR3 bases: TGTGCCAGCAGCTTGCCCGGAGCGAACACCGGGGAGCTGTTTTTT. Translation gives CASSLPGANTGELFF.

The V and J genes are TRBV15 and TRBJ2-6, with 7 bases matching TRBD2. Germline CDR1 and CDR2: LNHNV and YYDKDF (reference sequence). J lost 1 base, V lost 5 bases, and 17 bases had no gene match. This CDR3 contains 20 residues. The CDR3 DNA reads TGTGCCACCAGCGCAAGCGGGACGGCCCCTGCGCTTTCTGGGGCCAACGTCCTGACTTTC. Its protein is CATSASGTAPALSGANVLTF. Using reference TRBV15 and TRBJ2-6 for the parts outside the CDR3, the full variable domain is DAMVIQNPRYQVTQFGKPVTLSCSQTLNHNVMYWYQQKSSQAPKLLFHYYDKDFNNEADTPDNFQSRRPNTSFCFLDIRSPGLGDTAMYLCATSASGTAPALSGANVLTFGAGSRLTVL.

As concerns this clone: The same CDR3 is also encoded by other DNA sequences in this sample. This chain connects TRBV5-1 to TRBJ2-1, with 9 positions matching TRBD2. After removal of 3 bases from V and 1 base from J, the junction contained 2 bases not matched to a gene. The CDR3 runs 15 residues. Germline V gene sequence: CDR1 SGHRS, CDR2 YFSETQ. CDR3 residues: CASSSSGGSYNEQFF. CDR3 sequence (DNA): TGCGCCAGCAGCTCAAGCGGGGGGTCCTACAATGAGCAGTTCTTC.

This CDR3 is CASSPAGGPDEQYF. The CDR3 region has the DNA TGTGCCAGCTCACCGGCGGGAGGGCCCGACGAGCAGTACTTC. The V and J genes are TRBV18 and TRBJ2-7; TRBD2 aligns across 9 bases. This CDR3 is built from 14 residues. Germline V CDR1 and CDR2: KGHSH, LQKENI. The V and J ends lost 3 bases and 5 bases, in that order; junction bases with no gene match: 5.

This chain connects TRBV29-1 to TRBJ2-3, with a possible D match to TRBD1 (5 bases). Germline CDR1 is SQVTM and CDR2 is ANQGSEA. Trimming took 5 bases from V and 0 from J, leaving 9 bases between them. This CDR3 has 13 amino acids. CDR3 region: CSVQGASTDTQYF. The DNA for the CDR3 is TGCAGCGTTCAGGGCGCAAGCACAGATACGCAGTATTTT.

The chain recombines TRBV29-1 with TRBJ2-1; 10 bases are a match to TRBD1. The germline gives CDR1 SQVTM, CDR2 ANQGSEA. This CDR3 has 15 amino acids. The trim removed 0 bases at V and 6 bases at J, leaving 5 bases unmatched. The CDR3 loop reads CSVEEGRQGANEQFF. The CDR3 DNA is TGCAGCGTTGAAGAGGGGAGACAGGGGGCCAATGAGCAGTTCTTC.

The chain has TRBV7-6 and TRBJ1-6, with D maybe TRBD1 (5 bases). The CDR3 contains 18 residues. Trimming removed 1 base from V and 1 base from J, with 14 bases in between. From germline, CDR1 is SGHVS and CDR2 FNYEAQ. CDR3 bases: TGTGCCAGCAGCTTAGGGGTGGGGGGTATTTCCTATAATTCACCCCTCCACTTT. It encodes CASSLGVGGISYNSPLHF.

This clone was seen just once. This specimen includes other DNA sequences encoding the same CDR3. The rearrangement links TRBV10-1 to TRBJ1-1; the D gene is possibly TRBD1 (6 bases). This CDR3 contains 13 residues. Germline loops: CDR1 WNHNN, CDR2 SYGVQD (reference sequence). V was pared by 6 bases and J by 0 bases, with 8 bases between. The CDR3 DNA sequence: TGCGCCAGCAGACAGGGTTTGAACACTGAAGCTTTCTTT. This encodes CASRQGLNTEAFF.

A remark on this clone: A much larger clonotype is one base distant, so this may be a read error. In this CDR3 the conserved last residue, phenylalanine or tryptophan, is missing, so a read error is likely. The V call is TRBV10-3, the J call TRBJ1-2; D ambiguous. This CDR3 spans 11 amino acids. Per the germline V gene, CDR1 is ENHRY and CDR2 is SYGVKD. CDR3 residues: CASSPDYGYTS. In DNA, the CDR3 is TGTGCGTCCTCTCCGGACTATGGCTACACCTCC.

For this clone: Other DNA sequences in this sample translate to the same CDR3. The V and J genes are TRBV4-3 and TRBJ2-1; D remains ambiguous. Trimming removed 0 bases from V and 8 bases from J, with 8 bases in between. CDR3 length: 13 residues. Germline values: CDR1 LGHNA, CDR2 YSLEER. The CDR3 bases are TGCGCCAGCAGCCAAGACCTTGGAGATGAGCAGTTCTTC. Translation gives CASSQDLGDEQFF.

V usage is TRBV5-6 and J usage is TRBJ2-7; TRBD2 might be the D (5 bases). The V end was cut by 0 bases, the J end by 6 bases, with 13 bases between. Germline lookup yields CDR1 SGHDT and CDR2 YYEEEE. The CDR3 is made up of 14 amino acids. The CDR3 is CASSLVFRGGEQYF. CDR3 nucleotides: TGTGCCAGCAGCTTGGTATTTCGGGGTGGCGAGCAGTACTTC. Combining the CDR3 with reference TRBV5-6 and TRBJ2-7 gives the whole variable domain DAGVTQSPTHLIKTRGQQVTLRCSPKSGHDTVSWYQQALGQGPQFIFQYYEEEERQRGNFPDRFSGHQFPNYSSELNVNALLLGDSALYLCASSLVFRGGEQYFGPGTRLTVT.

About this clone: Other DNA sequences from this sample encode an identical CDR3 as well. The chain carries TRBV30 and TRBJ1-5; D not resolved. The V and J ends lost 0 bases and 4 bases respectively, with 7 bases between them. Germline V CDR1 and CDR2: GTSNPN, SVGIG (reference sequence). The CDR3 extends over 13 amino acids. The CDR3 sequence: CAWSVAGNQPQHF. Written as DNA, the CDR3 is TGTGCCTGGAGTGTTGCGGGGAATCAGCCCCAGCATTTT.

V is TRBV4-1 and J is TRBJ1-3; D gene unclear. The CDR3 has 15 amino acids. V was shortened by 6 bases and J by 0 bases, with 12 bases between the two germline ends. The germline CDR1 and CDR2 sequences are MGHRA and YSYEKL. The CDR3 nucleotides are TGCGCCAGCAGGCCGAGCGGGAGCTCTGGAAACACCATATATTTT. Encoded protein: CASRPSGSSGNTIYF.

Only one count was recorded for this clone. The chain carries TRBV28 and TRBJ2-5; 13 bases are shared with TRBD2. Germline loops: CDR1 MDHEN, CDR2 SYDVKM. V shed 6 bases and J 5 bases; nucleotides not matched to a gene: 6. This CDR3 has 15 amino acids. The CDR3 DNA sequence: TGTGCCAGCAGCCCAGGACTAGCGGGGGTGGAGACCCAGTACTTC. Protein: CASSPGLAGVETQYF.

This chain uses TRBV5-1 with TRBJ2-7; the match to TRBD1 covers 7 bases. CDR3 size: 14 residues. Trimming took 2 bases from V and 5 from J; bases not matched to a gene: 7. Germline V CDR1 and CDR2: SGHRS, YFSETQ. The CDR3 bases are TGCGCCAGCAGCTTTACTCAGGGGGTAGACGAGCAGTACTTC. The encoded protein is CASSFTQGVDEQYF.

In its sample, this clone was seen once. Other nucleotide sequences from this sample produce the same CDR3. The V gene is TRBV11-2, the J gene TRBJ2-7; no firm D call. Germline CDR1 and CDR2: SGHAT and FQNNGV. Deletions cut 2 bases from V and 2 bases from J, with 7 bases between. There are 13 residues in the CDR3. The CDR3 is CASSLPGPYEQYF. CDR3 nucleotide sequence: TGTGCCAGCAGCTTACCCGGGCCCTACGAGCAGTACTTC.

V is TRBV6-1 and J is TRBJ1-5; TRBD1 might be the D (6 bases). The CDR3 length is 16 residues. Trimming took 1 base from V and 3 from J, leaving 13 bases between them. Germline V gene sequence: CDR1 MNHNS, CDR2 SASEGT. This CDR3 is CASSEDGWGHNQPQHF. CDR3 in DNA: TGTGCCAGCAGTGAAGATGGGTGGGGGCACAATCAGCCCCAGCATTTT.

The chain combines TRBV5-4 with TRBJ2-7; TRBD2 is a possible D gene (5 bases). V gave up 0 bases and J gave up 2 bases, with 12 bases separating them. This CDR3 is 15 amino acids long. The germline CDR1 and CDR2 sequences are SGHNT and YYREEE (reference sequence). The CDR3 region is CASSLGSTNTYEQYF. DNA for the CDR3: TGTGCCAGCAGCTTGGGTTCGACTAACACCTACGAGCAGTACTTC.

V usage is TRBV18 and J usage is TRBJ1-5; 7 positions match TRBD1. V shed 5 bases, J shed 3 bases, and the junction held 10 bases outside the gene matches. This CDR3 contains 16 residues. Germline V CDR1 and CDR2: KGHSH, LQKENI. The CDR3 region is CASSSPGTAFNQPQHF. In DNA form, the CDR3 reads TGTGCCAGCTCAAGTCCCGGGACAGCCTTCAATCAGCCCCAGCATTTT. The full variable domain, with the rest looked up from reference TRBV18 and TRBJ1-5, is NAGVMQNPRHLVRRRGQEARLRCSPMKGHSHVYWYRQLPEEGLKFMVYLQKENIIDESGMPKERFSAEFPKEGPSILRIQQVVRGDSAAYFCASSSPGTAFNQPQHFGDGTRLSIL.

The V call is TRBV7-8, the J call TRBJ2-2; D gene unclear. The CDR3 is 14 residues long. V was trimmed by 1 base and J by 4 bases, leaving 7 bases between them. The germline V gene has CDR1 SGHVS and CDR2 FQNEAQ. In nucleotides, the CDR3 is TGTGCCAGCAGCTTAGTTGTGGGCACCGGGGAGCTGTTTTTT. Protein sequence: CASSLVVGTGELFF.

The CDR3 region has the DNA TGTGCCAGCACCCCGTCGGGGGGCCAGAATGAGCAGTTCTTC. This codes for CASTPSGGQNEQFF. This chain links TRBV25-1 with TRBJ2-1, with D possibly being TRBD2 (7 bases). The CDR3 totals 14 residues. V lost 7 bases and J 7 bases, leaving 17 bases between the germline ends. Germline V gives CDR1 MGHDK, CDR2 SYGVNS. Complete variable domain (other parts from reference TRBV25-1 and TRBJ2-1): EADIYQTPRYLVIGTGKKITLECSQTMGHDKMYWYQQDPGMELHLIHYSYGVNSTEKGDLSSESTVSRIRTEHFPLTLESARPSHTSQYLCASTPSGGQNEQFFGPGTRLTVL.

V gene TRBV28 combines with J gene TRBJ2-7, with 9 bases lining up with TRBD1. The CDR3 runs to 16 residues. Germline loops: CDR1 MDHEN, CDR2 SYDVKM. V shed 3 bases and J 3 bases; nucleotides not matched to a gene: 9. CDR3 in amino acids: CASSLGGTGTVYEQYF. DNA for the CDR3: TGTGCCAGCAGTTTGGGTGGGACAGGGACCGTCTACGAGCAGTACTTC.

The chain carries TRBV6-5 and TRBJ2-1; a weak D match, TRBD2 (6 bases). V shed 2 bases and J shed 10 bases, with 12 bases lying between them. The CDR3 covers 13 residues. Per germline, CDR1 MNHEY and CDR2 SVGAGI. The DNA of the CDR3 is TGTGCCAGCAGTTACCAGCCCACTAGCGAGCAGTTCTTC. Translated, it gives CASSYQPTSEQFF.

The chain is built from TRBV29-1 and TRBJ2-5; perhaps D is TRBD1 or TRBD2 (6 bases each). V lost 4 bases and J lost 3, with 15 bases in between. The CDR3 consists of 14 residues. Germline loops: CDR1 SQVTM, CDR2 ANQGSEA. The CDR3 region is CSVGLGGRKETQYF. Here the CDR3 DNA reads TGCAGCGTTGGGCTAGGGGGGCGAAAAGAGACCCAGTACTTC.

About this clone: The sample has other DNA sequences that encode this CDR3 too. The chain joins TRBV7-2 to TRBJ2-5; D may correspond to TRBD1 or TRBD2 (5 bases each). The CDR3 is made up of 13 amino acids. Between the trimmed V and J ends, which lost 1 base and 5 bases, there was a span of 8 bases. Germline values: CDR1 SGHTA, CDR2 FQGNSA. CDR3 amino acids: CASSLVGRETQYF. The CDR3 region has the DNA TGTGCCAGCAGCTTAGTGGGACGGGAGACCCAGTACTTC.

The chain has TRBV6-6 and TRBJ1-3; 7 positions agree with TRBD1. CDR3 length: 16 amino acids. Germline V lookup: CDR1 MNHNY, CDR2 SVGAGI (reference sequence). With 5 bases clipped from V and 1 base from J, the junction kept 8 bases outside the gene matches. CDR3 protein: CASSAHRGGSGNTIYF. For the CDR3, the DNA is TGTGCCAGCAGTGCTCACAGGGGAGGGTCTGGAAACACCATATATTTT.